The next 27 T cell receptor beta chains were all read from a single sample in a study of cytomegalovirus exposure and HLA in healthy donors. The PCR had 60 Vbeta and 13 Jbeta primers. The table came from immunoSEQ multiplex PCR; TCRdb's copy has only in-frame clones and leaves some out. The sample consists of 140,000 to 150,000 clones, around 65% of them appearing once. The sample was PBMCs. The receptor source for this set is a male donor in good health and CMV-seronegative.

This chain joins TRBV18 and TRBJ1-2; D is undetermined. The CDR3 consists of 15 residues. The germline gives CDR1 KGHSH, CDR2 LQKENI. The V end was cut by 3 bases, the J end by 0 bases, with 11 bases between. The CDR3: CASSPGSPANYGYTF. CDR3 bases: TGTGCCAGCTCACCCGGGTCACCCGCTAACTATGGCTACACCTTC.

J is TRBJ1-1 and V is TRBV18; D might be TRBD1 (5 bases). The CDR3 has 14 amino acids. V was cut by 3 bases and J by 3 bases, with 11 bases left in between. In germline, CDR1 is KGHSH, CDR2 LQKENI. CDR3 loop: CASSPGGADTEAFF. CDR3 in DNA: TGTGCCAGCTCACCGGGAGGGGCGGACACTGAAGCTTTCTTT.

This clone appeared once. The chain couples TRBV7-9 to TRBJ2-2; TRBD1 might be the D (5 bases). Trimming removed 5 bases at V and 6 bases at J, with 16 bases between. Germline CDR1 is SEHNR and CDR2 is FQNEAQ (reference sequence). CDR3 length: 15 amino acids. CDR3 region: CASSLGAGSAGELFF. In DNA, the CDR3 is TGTGCCAGCAGCCTAGGGGCAGGGTCAGCCGGGGAGCTGTTTTTT.

V and J are TRBV6-5 and TRBJ1-5; TRBD1 matches 7 bases. The CDR3 has 15 residues. J gave up 4 bases and V 6 bases, and 9 bases lay outside the gene matches. The germline CDR1 and CDR2 sequences are MNHEY and SVGAGI. CDR3 bases: TGTGCCAGCAGCCCCACAGGGGTAAGAAATCAGCCCCAGCATTTT. Translating it yields CASSPTGVRNQPQHF.

The V and J genes are TRBV27 and TRBJ2-7; 10 bases fit TRBD1. The CDR3 is 13 amino acids. The germline V gene has CDR1 MNHEY and CDR2 SMNVEV (reference sequence). The J segment lost 3 bases and the V segment lost 6 bases, leaving 2 bases of the junction unmatched. The CDR3 reads CASRDRGSYEQYF. Written as DNA, the CDR3 is TGTGCCAGCAGGGACAGGGGGAGCTACGAGCAGTACTTC.

The chain recombines TRBV5-4 with TRBJ2-7; no clear D gene. The V end was cut by 0 bases, the J end by 3 bases, with 7 bases between. The V gene's germline CDR1 is SGHNT and CDR2 YYREEE (reference sequence). The CDR3 spans 13 residues. The CDR3 region has the DNA TGTGCCAGCAGCTTGGGAGCTAACTACGAGCAGTACTTC. It yields the protein CASSLGANYEQYF.

The V call is TRBV9, the J call TRBJ2-3; D unresolved. The CDR3 loop spans 19 amino acids. The ends were cut back, 0 bases at V and 5 bases at J, with 25 bases in the middle. CDR1 and CDR2 from the germline V gene are SGDLS and YYNGEE. The CDR3 nucleotides are TGTGCCAGCAGCGTAGGCGGAACTACCCGAAGGAGTGCTGGAGATACGCAGTATTTT. Its translation is CASSVGGTTRRSAGDTQYF. The variable domain in full, completed from reference TRBV9 and TRBJ2-3, reads DSGVTQTPKHLITATGQRVTLRCSPRSGDLSVYWYQQSLDQGLQFLIQYYNGEERAKGNILERFSAQQFPDLHSELNLSSLELGDSALYFCASSVGGTTRRSAGDTQYFGPGTRLTVL.

V gene TRBV10-1 combines with J gene TRBJ1-5, with D possibly being TRBD1 (5 bases). V was cut by 6 bases and J by 4 bases, with 25 bases left in between. This CDR3 comprises 18 residues. Germline V gene sequence: CDR1 WNHNN, CDR2 SYGVQD (reference sequence). DNA of the CDR3: TGCGCCAGCAGAGTTATGGGCCCGGGACGGGGAGGGAATCAGCCCCAGCATTTT. Residues: CASRVMGPGRGGNQPQHF.

This clone was observed a few times. The rearrangement joins TRBV4-3 to TRBJ2-2, with 15 bases lining up with TRBD2. The J segment lost 3 bases and the V segment lost 5 bases, leaving 4 bases of the junction unmatched. The CDR3 extends over 17 amino acids. The germline V gene encodes CDR1 LGHNA and CDR2 YSLEER. The CDR3 is CASSWTSGGADTGELFF. The CDR3, as DNA: TGCGCCAGCAGCTGGACTAGCGGGGGGGCAGACACCGGGGAGCTGTTTTTT.

V usage is TRBV23-1 and J usage is TRBJ2-3, with 9 bases identical to TRBD1. TRBV23-1 is assigned to the ORF class and has an uncertain function. Trimming at V came to 2 bases and at J to 3 bases, leaving 6 bases not matched to a gene. The CDR3 consists of 16 residues. The CDR3: CASSQPPGQGTDTQYF. The CDR3 nucleotides are TGCGCCAGCAGTCAACCCCCGGGACAGGGAACAGATACGCAGTATTTT.

J is TRBJ1-1 and V is TRBV27; D remains unclear. V shed 8 bases and J shed 1 base, with 5 bases lying between them. CDR1 is MNHEY, CDR2 SMNVEV, per germline (reference sequence). This CDR3 has 11 residues. CDR3 nucleotides: TGTGCCAGCTTTCAGAACACTGAAGCTTTCTTT. Translated, it gives CASFQNTEAFF.

Turning to this clone: One end of the junction is discordant with germline, which a read error may explain. The chain recombines TRBV5-4 with TRBJ2-2; 9 bases match TRBD1. The CDR3 loop spans 16 amino acids. Germline assignment: CDR1 SGHNT and CDR2 YYREEE (reference sequence). CDR3 sequence: CASSQDSTGGTGELFF. As DNA, the CDR3 is TGCGCCAGCAGCCAAGATTCGACAGGGGGCACCGGGGAGCTGTTTTTT.

V is TRBV5-4 and J is TRBJ2-3; no reliable D call. The CDR3 sequence is 15 residues long. The germline V gene has CDR1 SGHNT and CDR2 YYREEE (reference sequence). Trimming pared 0 bases from V and 0 bases from J, leaving 8 bases between. The CDR3 sequence: CASSLGGHSTDTQYF. CDR3 DNA sequence: TGTGCCAGCAGCTTGGGAGGTCACAGCACAGATACGCAGTATTTT. Full variable domain (missing parts from reference TRBV5-4 and TRBJ2-3): ETGVTQSPTHLIKTRGQQVTLRCSSQSGHNTVSWYQQALGQGPQFIFQYYREEENGRGNFPPRFSGLQFPNYSSELNVNALELDDSALYLCASSLGGHSTDTQYFGPGTRLTVL.

This clone was detected a few times. V and J are TRBV28 and TRBJ2-7, with 7 nucleotides matching TRBD2. V dropped 3 bases and J dropped 1; count of bases not matched to a gene: 15. Germline V lookup: CDR1 MDHEN, CDR2 SYDVKM. The CDR3 is made up of 18 amino acids. CDR3 loop: CASSLGGVGVFGSYEQYF. The DNA of the CDR3 is TGTGCCAGCAGTTTGGGAGGGGTGGGTGTGTTTGGGTCCTACGAGCAGTACTTC.

In this sample, this clone turned up a few times. The V gene is TRBV2, the J gene TRBJ1-6; a weak D match, TRBD1 (5 bases). The CDR3 covers 14 residues. The V and J ends lost 6 bases and 5 bases respectively, with 11 bases between them. CDR1 and CDR2 from the germline V gene are SNHLY and FYNNEI. CDR3 coding DNA: TGTGCCAGCAGCCGCGGGACGAATAATTCACCCCTCCACTTT. Its protein is CASSRGTNNSPLHF.

This clone appeared a few times. The chain couples TRBV11-2 to TRBJ1-1; D is ambiguous. Trimming took off 1 base at V and 1 base at J, with 7 bases between the two ends. The CDR3 sequence is 14 residues long. Germline CDR1 SGHAT, CDR2 FQNNGV. CDR3 region: CASSLGPGNTEAFF. The CDR3 region has the DNA TGTGCCAGCAGCTTAGGCCCGGGGAACACTGAAGCTTTCTTT. Full variable domain (missing parts from reference TRBV11-2 and TRBJ1-1): EAGVAQSPRYKIIEKRQSVAFWCNPISGHATLYWYQQILGQGPKLLIQFQNNGVVDDSQLPKDRFSAERLKGVDSTLKIQPAKLEDSAVYLCASSLGPGNTEAFFGQGTRLTVV.

CDR3 DNA sequence: TGTGCCAGCACTAAGGGACAGGGGACCTACGAGCAGTACTTC. Protein: CASTKGQGTYEQYF. The chain is built from TRBV6-5 and TRBJ2-5; TRBD1 matches 10 bases. The J call is doubtful: the DNA matches TRBJ2-7 better. CDR1 and CDR2 from the germline V gene are MNHEY and SVGAGI. The CDR3 is 14 residues long.

The chain links TRBV28 to TRBJ2-3, with TRBD1 identical over 8 bases. V shed 7 bases, J shed 6 bases, and the junction held 24 bases outside the gene matches. CDR1 is MDHEN and CDR2 is SYDVKM in the germline V gene. The CDR3 sequence is 19 residues long. The CDR3 protein is CASNHSPGQVHFSRDTQYF. CDR3 coding DNA: TGTGCCAGCAATCACTCCCCGGGACAGGTCCATTTCTCTCGGGATACGCAGTATTTT.

On this clone itself: Other DNA sequences in the sample encode the same CDR3. The chain links TRBV30 to TRBJ2-1; D gene unclear. The ends were cut back, 0 bases at V and 4 bases at J, with 4 bases in the middle. The CDR3 extends over 12 amino acids. The V gene's germline CDR1 is GTSNPN and CDR2 SVGIG (reference sequence). The CDR3 here is CAWSVQYNEQFF. The DNA of the CDR3 is TGTGCCTGGAGTGTCCAGTACAATGAGCAGTTCTTC.

Regarding this clone: A read error may produce the germline difference seen at one junction end. This chain connects TRBV6-5 to TRBJ2-6; tentatively, D is TRBD1 (6 bases). CDR1 MNHEY and CDR2 SVGAGI come from the germline V gene. This CDR3 has 15 amino acids. The CDR3 DNA reads TGTTCCAGCAGGCCCGGGACATCTGGGGCCAACGTCCTGACTTTC. Translating it yields CSSRPGTSGANVLTF.

This clone was detected only a few times. The rearrangement links TRBV19 to TRBJ2-7; 12 bases are shared with TRBD1. From germline, CDR1 is LNHDA and CDR2 SQIVND (reference sequence). V shed 6 bases and J 4 bases; nucleotides not matched to a gene: 7. CDR3 length: 15 residues. CDR3 sequence: CASRAPGQGAYEQYF. DNA of the CDR3: TGTGCCAGTAGGGCACCGGGACAGGGGGCTTACGAGCAGTACTTC.

The chain links TRBV19 to TRBJ1-2, with no clear D. V lost 6 bases and J lost 2, with 7 bases in between. This CDR3 has 12 residues. Germline-derived CDR1 and CDR2 are LNHDA and SQIVND (reference sequence). CDR3: CASRMSNYGYTF. The CDR3 coding sequence is TGTGCCAGTAGAATGAGCAACTATGGCTACACCTTC. The full variable domain, rest sourced from reference TRBV19 and TRBJ1-2, is DGGITQSPKYLFRKEGQNVTLSCEQNLNHDAMYWYRQDPGQGLRLIYYSQIVNDFQKGDIAEGYSVSREKKESFPLTVTSAQKNPTAFYLCASRMSNYGYTFGSGTRLTVV.

The chain uses TRBV19 and TRBJ1-2; D gene uncertain. Looked up from germline, CDR1 is LNHDA and CDR2 is SQIVND (reference sequence). Trimming removed 10 bases at V and 2 bases at J, with 20 bases between. CDR3 length: 15 residues. CDR3 nucleotide sequence: TGTGCCACCCCCAGTTGGGGAGACGGAAACTATGGCTACACCTTC. It yields the protein CATPSWGDGNYGYTF.

The rearrangement links TRBV18 to TRBJ1-1, with unresolved D. The V and J ends lost 0 bases and 8 bases respectively, with 10 bases between them. Germline V gene data show CDR1 as KGHSH and CDR2 as LQKENI. The CDR3 spans 13 residues. The CDR3 region has the DNA TGTGCCAGCTCACCACCGGTGGCACACGAAGCTTTCTTT. It yields the protein CASSPPVAHEAFF.

The chain recombines TRBV7-3 with TRBJ2-1, with TRBD2 identical over 8 bases. After removal of 2 bases from V and 8 bases from J, the junction contained 11 bases not matched to a gene. Per germline, CDR1 SGHTA and CDR2 FQGTGA. CDR3 size: 16 residues. The CDR3 DNA is TGTGCCAGCAGCTTAGGTGGTCGGGGGGGTGTGGATGAGCAGTTCTTC. Its translation is CASSLGGRGGVDEQFF.

This rearrangement joins TRBV2 to TRBJ1-6; D unresolved. Germline V gene data show CDR1 as SNHLY and CDR2 as FYNNEI. V was trimmed by 10 bases and J by 6 bases, leaving 16 bases between them. The CDR3 is 14 amino acids. The CDR3 DNA follows: TGTGCCATCCTTTACCAGTCCCTTAATTCACCCCTCCACTTT. Its translation: CAILYQSLNSPLHF.

The chain links TRBV4-3 to TRBJ2-3; 7 bases map to TRBD1. CDR1 is LGHNA and CDR2 is YSLEER in the germline V gene. This CDR3 is 16 amino acids long. With V trimmed by 3 bases and J by 3 bases, 9 bases remained unmatched. CDR3 coding DNA: TGCGCCAGCAGCCAGACCCGAGGGGGCCTAACAGATACGCAGTATTTT. Amino acids: CASSQTRGGLTDTQYF.